This is a list of T cell receptor beta chains from one sample in a study of T cell responses to AZD1222 COVID-19 vaccine. Produced via immunoSEQ multiplex PCR; TCRdb's table is partial and in-frame only. The sample comprises approximately 140,000 clones, around 90% of which are singletons, and roughly 7.6% rests with the top ten. This specimen consisted of peripheral blood, obtained 28 days after the second dose of the MenACWY control vaccine. These receptor sequences come from an adult who received the MenACWY meningococcal vaccine as a control. Both conserved end residues are part of each CDR3. Each record gives: J gene, clone size, D gene, V gene, CDR3 length, CDR3 DNA, CDR3 protein. The D gene is left open where the match is weak. For some rows the clone size is stated as once, few or many, or as a class when expanded; others skip it.

J: TRBJ2-6
size: -
D: -
V: TRBV11-3
length: 17
DNA: TGTGCCAGCAGTAGGGGGGCAGATAGCTCTGGGGCCAACGTCCTGACTTTC
CDR3: CASSRGADSSGANVLTF

J: TRBJ2-7
size: -
D: TRBD2
V: TRBV7-2
length: 17
DNA: TGTGCCAGCAGCCAGACTAGCGGGAGACCCCCACTTTACGAGCAGTACTTC
CDR3: CASSQTSGRPPLYEQYF

J: TRBJ2-1
size: -
D: TRBD2
V: TRBV28
length: 18
DNA: TGTGCCAGCAGCCGAGCGTTCGGGAACGGAGGAGCGGGAGGTGAGCAGTTCTTC
CDR3: CASSRAFGNGGAGGEQFF

J: TRBJ1-2
size: -
D: TRBD1
V: TRBV6-5
length: 15
DNA: TGTGCCAGCAGTTACGCCGACAGGGGGCGGGATGGCTACACCTTC
CDR3: CASSYADRGRDGYTF

J: TRBJ1-5
size: -
D: -
V: TRBV6-5
length: 11
DNA: TGTGCCAGCAGGTTGAATCAGCCCCAGCATTTT
CDR3: CASRLNQPQHF

J: TRBJ2-1
size: -
D: TRBD2
V: TRBV2
length: 15
DNA: TGTGCCAGCAACCCGACTAGCGGGGGTTCGTATGAGCAGTTCTTC
CDR3: CASNPTSGGSYEQFF

J: TRBJ2-7
size: -
D: TRBD2
V: TRBV9
length: 15
DNA: TGTGCCAGCAGCACCTCTAGCGGGAGGGCGTACGAGCAGTACTTC
CDR3: CASSTSSGRAYEQYF

J: TRBJ1-5
size: -
D: TRBD1
V: TRBV28
length: 15
DNA: TGTGCCAGCAGTTTATCTTTTACAGGGGATCAGCCCCAGCATTTT
CDR3: CASSLSFTGDQPQHF

J: TRBJ1-5
size: -
D: -
V: TRBV19
length: 15
DNA: TGTGCCAGTAGTACAGCAGGGCTCTCGGATCAGCCCCAGCATTTT
CDR3: CASSTAGLSDQPQHF

J: TRBJ1-1
size: -
D: -
V: TRBV20-1
length: 11
DNA: TGCAGTGCTAGAGCTTACGCTGAAGCTTTCTTT
CDR3: CSARAYAEAFF

J: TRBJ1-3
size: -
D: -
V: TRBV6-5
length: 15
DNA: TGTGCCAGCAGTTACTCCTCGAGCTCTGGAAACACCATATATTTT
CDR3: CASSYSSSSGNTIYF

J: TRBJ2-7
size: -
D: -
V: TRBV28
length: 13
DNA: TGTGCCAGCAGTTTATCCCCTACCTACGAGCAGTACTTC
CDR3: CASSLSPTYEQYF

J: TRBJ1-2
size: -
D: TRBD1
V: TRBV28
length: 14
DNA: TGTGCCAGCAGGGGGACAGCGACCTATTATGGCTACACCTTC
CDR3: CASRGTATYYGYTF

J: TRBJ1-1
size: -
D: -
V: TRBV3-1/TRBV3-2
length: 15
DNA: TGTGCCAGCAGCAAGCAGTTCTCAGGGAACACTGAAGCTTTCTTT
CDR3: CASSKQFSGNTEAFF

J: TRBJ2-3
size: -
D: TRBD2
V: TRBV19
length: 15
DNA: TGTGCCAGTAGTATCCGGACTAGCGGGCCAGATACGCAGTATTTT
CDR3: CASSIRTSGPDTQYF

J: TRBJ2-3
size: -
D: TRBD2
V: TRBV18
length: 15
DNA: TGTGCCAGCTCACTGGGACTAGCGGTCACAGATACGCAGTATTTT
CDR3: CASSLGLAVTDTQYF

J: TRBJ1-5
size: -
D: -
V: TRBV12-2
length: 16
DNA: TGTGCAAGTCGCGGTAGAAGGGGACAGGGTGGTCAGCCCCAGCATTTT
CDR3: CASRGRRGQGGQPQHF

J: TRBJ1-5
size: -
D: -
V: TRBV19
length: 15
DNA: TGTGCCAGTAGTATAGCCCGCCAGGACAATCAGCCCCAGCATTTT
CDR3: CASSIARQDNQPQHF

J: TRBJ2-2
size: -
D: TRBD1
V: TRBV6-2/TRBV6-3
length: 15
DNA: TGTGCCAGCAGTCAGGCAGGGGGCTTCACCGGGGAGCTGTTTTTT
CDR3: CASSQAGGFTGELFF

J: TRBJ2-7
size: -
D: -
V: TRBV6-2/TRBV6-3
length: 14
DNA: TGTGCCAGCAGTGATCCGGGGGACCCCCTGGAGCAGTACTTC
CDR3: CASSDPGDPLEQYF

J: TRBJ2-1
size: few
D: TRBD1
V: TRBV6-1
length: 16
DNA: TGTGCCAGCAGTGATGCCGGGACAGGGTCCTACAATGAGCAGTTCTTC
CDR3: CASSDAGTGSYNEQFF

J: TRBJ2-1
size: -
D: -
V: TRBV7-8
length: 16
DNA: TGTGCCAGCAGCCCCCATGAGTGGGGGGCGTCGAATGAGCAGTTCTTC
CDR3: CASSPHEWGASNEQFF

J: TRBJ2-1
size: -
D: TRBD2
V: TRBV19
length: 17
DNA: TGTGCCAGTAGTATGGGGAGCGGGGGAGCCTCCCGCAATGAGCAGTTCTTC
CDR3: CASSMGSGGASRNEQFF

J: TRBJ2-2
size: -
D: -
V: TRBV5-4
length: 16
DNA: TGTGCCAGCAGCTTGGTTAGTGGGACAAACACCGGGGAGCTGTTTTTT
CDR3: CASSLVSGTNTGELFF

J: TRBJ1-5
size: -
D: -
V: TRBV2
length: 14
DNA: TGTGCCAGCAGCCCCGACAGTAGCAATCAGCCCCAGCATTTT
CDR3: CASSPDSSNQPQHF

J: TRBJ1-2
size: -
D: -
V: TRBV5-4
length: 13
DNA: TGTGCCAGCAGCTTGGAGCCGGGGTATGGCTACACCTTC
CDR3: CASSLEPGYGYTF

J: TRBJ2-3
size: once
D: -
V: TRBV7-2
length: 15
DNA: TGTGCCAGCAGCACTGGCCCCATCGGATCAGATACGCAGTATTTT
CDR3: CASSTGPIGSDTQYF

J: TRBJ2-5
size: -
D: TRBD1
V: TRBV7-6
length: 17
DNA: TGTGCCAGCAGCTTTATCCTCCAGACAGGGATTGGGGAGACCCAGTACTTC
CDR3: CASSFILQTGIGETQYF

J: TRBJ1-5
size: -
D: -
V: TRBV3-1/TRBV3-2
length: 16
DNA: TGTGCCAGCAGCCATGGTGGGGTATTGGGCAATCAGCCCCAGCATTTT
CDR3: CASSHGGVLGNQPQHF

J: TRBJ2-5
size: -
D: TRBD1
V: TRBV5-1
length: 15
DNA: TGCGCCAGCAGCTTGAACCAGGGGGCGTCGAAGACCCAGTACTTC
CDR3: CASSLNQGASKTQYF

J: TRBJ1-6
size: once
D: -
V: TRBV11-3
length: 11
DNA: TGTGCCAGCAGCTGGGCTTCACCCCTCCACTTT
CDR3: CASSWASPLHF

J: TRBJ1-4
size: -
D: -
V: TRBV5-1
length: 15
DNA: TGCGCCAGCAGCTTGGCCGGGACGGGTAATGAAAAACTGTTTTTT
CDR3: CASSLAGTGNEKLFF

J: TRBJ2-3
size: -
D: -
V: TRBV20-1
length: 13
DNA: TGCAGTGCTAGTACGGGAGCACCAGATACGCAGTATTTT
CDR3: CSASTGAPDTQYF

J: TRBJ1-6
size: -
D: -
V: TRBV10-3
length: 15
DNA: TGTGCCATCTGGGGAGGAGGGAACGAAGATTCACCCCTCCACTTT
CDR3: CAIWGGGNEDSPLHF

J: TRBJ2-1
size: -
D: TRBD1
V: TRBV9
length: 18
DNA: TGTGCCAGCAGCGAAAGATCCCAGGGGGCGCGGTCCAACAATGAGCAGTTCTTC
CDR3: CASSERSQGARSNNEQFF

J: TRBJ1-2
size: -
D: TRBD1
V: TRBV7-9
length: 14
DNA: TGTGCCAGCAGCTTGGAGACAGGGGTTTACGGCTACACCTTC
CDR3: CASSLETGVYGYTF

J: TRBJ2-3
size: -
D: -
V: TRBV7-9
length: 16
DNA: TGTGCCAGCAGCTTAGGTTACGGCAGAGAGACAGATACGCAGTATTTT
CDR3: CASSLGYGRETDTQYF

J: TRBJ2-7
size: -
D: -
V: TRBV10-3
length: 17
DNA: TGTGCCATCAGTGGAGGGTTAGGGGGATCCTCGTCCTACGAGCAGTACTTC
CDR3: CAISGGLGGSSSYEQYF

J: TRBJ2-2
size: few
D: -
V: TRBV10-3
length: 13
DNA: TGTGCCATCAGACCCGACAGCACCGGGGAGCTGTTTTTT
CDR3: CAIRPDSTGELFF

J: TRBJ1-1
size: once
D: -
V: TRBV28
length: 12
DNA: TGTGCCAGCAAGGACCCTGGGACTGAAGCTTTCTTT
CDR3: CASKDPGTEAFF

J: TRBJ2-6
size: -
D: -
V: TRBV6-5
length: 16
DNA: TGTGCCAGCAGTTACACCGGGGGCGGTGGGGCCAACGTCCTGACTTTC
CDR3: CASSYTGGGGANVLTF

J: TRBJ1-2
size: -
D: -
V: TRBV3-1/TRBV3-2
length: 15
DNA: TGTGCCAGCAGCCAAGAGGCCGGTCCTAACTATGGCTACACCTTC
CDR3: CASSQEAGPNYGYTF

J: TRBJ1-2
size: -
D: TRBD1
V: TRBV7-2
length: 14
DNA: TGTGCCAGCAGCCCGGACAGGGATCTCTATGGCTACACCTTC
CDR3: CASSPDRDLYGYTF

J: TRBJ2-3
size: -
D: -
V: TRBV9
length: 17
DNA: TGTGCCAGCAGCCTCAACCCGGGGGAAGGGCAGACAGATACGCAGTATTTT
CDR3: CASSLNPGEGQTDTQYF

J: TRBJ1-1
size: -
D: -
V: TRBV28
length: 14
DNA: TGTGCCAGCAGTCTCATCCTCATGAACACTGAAGCTTTCTTT
CDR3: CASSLILMNTEAFF

J: TRBJ1-5
size: -
D: -
V: TRBV27
length: 14
DNA: TGTGCCAGCAGTTCGCCCTCTGACAGGATACTTCAGCATTTT
CDR3: CASSSPSDRILQHF

J: TRBJ1-3
size: once
D: -
V: TRBV6-5
length: 16
DNA: TGTGCCAGCAGTTACAAGGGAGGAAACCTGGAGAGCACCATATATTTT
CDR3: CASSYKGGNLESTIYF

J: TRBJ2-1
size: -
D: -
V: TRBV10-2
length: 14
DNA: TGCGCCAGCAGTGACCCATACTCCTACAATGAGCAGTTCTTC
CDR3: CASSDPYSYNEQFF

J: TRBJ1-1
size: -
D: -
V: TRBV5-1
length: 16
DNA: TGCGCCAGCAGCTTGGAACGGATCCGACGGGGAGATGAAGCTTTCTTT
CDR3: CASSLERIRRGDEAFF

J: TRBJ2-1
size: -
D: TRBD2
V: TRBV29-1
length: 16
DNA: TGCAGCGTTGACGTGCCTCGGGGAGGGACCTACAATGAGCAGTTCTTC
CDR3: CSVDVPRGGTYNEQFF

J: TRBJ2-3
size: -
D: -
V: TRBV11-2
length: 14
DNA: TGTGCCAGCAGTAAATTAGGAGAAATAGGTACGCAGTATTTT
CDR3: CASSKLGEIGTQYF

J: TRBJ1-5
size: once
D: TRBD1
V: TRBV5-1
length: 15
DNA: TGCGCCAGCAGCTTAGGACAGGATAGCAATCAGCCCCAGCATTTT
CDR3: CASSLGQDSNQPQHF

J: TRBJ2-1
size: -
D: -
V: TRBV18
length: 13
DNA: TGTGCCAGCTCACCACCGTTTCGCAATGAGCAGTTCTTC
CDR3: CASSPPFRNEQFF

J: TRBJ2-7
size: -
D: TRBD1
V: TRBV5-1
length: 15
DNA: TGCGCCAGCAGCTTGGTAGGACAGGGGGCGCGAGAGCAGTACTTC
CDR3: CASSLVGQGAREQYF